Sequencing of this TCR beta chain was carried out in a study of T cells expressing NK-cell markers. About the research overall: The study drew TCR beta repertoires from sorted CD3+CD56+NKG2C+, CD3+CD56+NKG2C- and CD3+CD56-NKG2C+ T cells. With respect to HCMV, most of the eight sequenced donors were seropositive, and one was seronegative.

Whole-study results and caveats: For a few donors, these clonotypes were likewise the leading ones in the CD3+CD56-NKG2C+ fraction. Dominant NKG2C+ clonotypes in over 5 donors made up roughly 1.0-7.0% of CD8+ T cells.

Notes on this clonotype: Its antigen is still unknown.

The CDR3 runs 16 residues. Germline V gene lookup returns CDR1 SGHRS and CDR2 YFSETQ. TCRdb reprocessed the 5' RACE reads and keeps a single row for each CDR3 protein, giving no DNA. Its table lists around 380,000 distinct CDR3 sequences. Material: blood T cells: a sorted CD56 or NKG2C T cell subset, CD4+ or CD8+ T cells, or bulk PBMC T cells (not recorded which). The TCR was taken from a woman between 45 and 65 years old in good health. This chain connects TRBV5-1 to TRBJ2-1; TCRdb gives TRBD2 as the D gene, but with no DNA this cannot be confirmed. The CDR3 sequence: CASSPLAGGVINEQFF.